This TCR beta chain comes out of a study of T-cell reconstitution after alpha-beta-depleted transplantation in children. Findings and caveats of the study: Most T-cell counts and diversity one year after the transplant came from T cells that were newly produced. Diversity of TCRbeta at day 60 was high in some patients, arising from surviving recipient T cells and thymic progenitors. Reported findings indicate that, about two months after transplant, alpha-beta T cells came from several hundred expanded clones, which were derived from non-depleted graft cells.

This clonotype occurred many times. What it binds is unknown. TCRbeta library preparation incorporated unique molecular identifiers. MiXCR, run by TCRdb on the PCR reads, gives a single entry per CDR3 protein. This table has around 450,000 distinct CDR3 sequences, about 10% appearing once. CDR1 is LGHNA, CDR2 YSLEER, per germline. Deletions cut 0 bases from V and 4 bases from J, with 7 bases between. This CDR3 has 13 amino acids. The rearrangement joins TRBV4-3 to TRBJ2-7; D call uncertain. This receptor was obtained from a child aged 2-15 years with inherited bone marrow failure, due to receive a stem cell transplant. The sequences come from PBMCs, collected before TCRalphabeta/CD19-depleted stem cell transplant. The CDR3 region has the DNA TGCGCCAGCAGCCAAGATATCCGTTACGAGCAGTACTTC. Amino acid sequence: CASSQDIRYEQYF.